This paragraph reports one T cell receptor (beta chain). Its antigen remains unidentified. At one end the junction does not follow the germline gene, possibly because of a read error. Study observations and caveats: Tumor Treg TCRs overlapped most with tumor naive CD4+ cells.

CDR3 size: 14 residues. CDR1 and CDR2 (germline): DFQATT, SNEGSKA (reference sequence). TCRdb called the 5' RACE reads again in MiXCR, with one record for every CDR3 protein. Found here are a few thousand distinct CDR3 sequences, 55% to 75% of them singletons; the top ten hold 4% to 5%. Cells sorted as Tregs were CD4+, CD25+ and CD127-/low. The source is a female donor with breast cancer. V and J are TRBV20-1 and TRBJ2-7; 9 bases match TRBD1. The sequencing input was Tregs sorted from blood. In DNA, the CDR3 is TGCAGCGCTACAGGGGGCGCGTTCTTCTACGAGCAGTACTTC. This gives the protein CSATGGAFFYEQYF.